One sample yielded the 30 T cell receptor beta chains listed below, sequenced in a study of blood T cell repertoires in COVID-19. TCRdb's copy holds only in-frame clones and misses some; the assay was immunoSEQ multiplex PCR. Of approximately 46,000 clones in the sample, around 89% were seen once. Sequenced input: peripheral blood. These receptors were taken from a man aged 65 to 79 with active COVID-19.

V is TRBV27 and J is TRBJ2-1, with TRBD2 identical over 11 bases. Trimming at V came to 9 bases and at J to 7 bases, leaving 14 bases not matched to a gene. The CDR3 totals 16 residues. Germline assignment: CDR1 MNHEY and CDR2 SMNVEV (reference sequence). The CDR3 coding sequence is TGTGCCAGTTATTTAGCGGGGGGGCCCCGTGCGAATGAGCAGTTCTTC. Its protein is CASYLAGGPRANEQFF.

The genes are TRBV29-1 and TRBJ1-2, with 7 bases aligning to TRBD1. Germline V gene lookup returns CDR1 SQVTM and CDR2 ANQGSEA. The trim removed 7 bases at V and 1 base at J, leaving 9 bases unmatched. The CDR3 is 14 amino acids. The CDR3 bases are TGCAGCGCTTGGACAGGAACCTTTAACTATGGCTACACCTTC. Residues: CSAWTGTFNYGYTF.

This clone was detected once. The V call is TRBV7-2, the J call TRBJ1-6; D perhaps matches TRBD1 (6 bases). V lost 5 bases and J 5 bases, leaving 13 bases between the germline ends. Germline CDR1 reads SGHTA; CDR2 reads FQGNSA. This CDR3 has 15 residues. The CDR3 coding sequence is TGTGCCAGCAGCCCCCCAGGGGACGATAATTCACCCCTCCACTTT. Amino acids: CASSPPGDDNSPLHF.

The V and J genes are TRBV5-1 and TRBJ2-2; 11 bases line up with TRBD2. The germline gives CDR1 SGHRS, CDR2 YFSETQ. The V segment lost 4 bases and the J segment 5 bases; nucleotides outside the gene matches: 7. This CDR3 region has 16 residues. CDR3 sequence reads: CASSPGTSGVTGELFF. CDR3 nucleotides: TGCGCCAGCAGCCCCGGGACTAGCGGAGTTACCGGGGAGCTGTTTTTT.

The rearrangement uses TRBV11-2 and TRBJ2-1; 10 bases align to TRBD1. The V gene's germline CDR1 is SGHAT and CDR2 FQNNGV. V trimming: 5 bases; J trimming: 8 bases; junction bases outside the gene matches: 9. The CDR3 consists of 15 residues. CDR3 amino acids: CASSPDRGLVYEQFF. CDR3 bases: TGTGCCAGCAGCCCAGACAGGGGGCTCGTCTATGAGCAGTTCTTC. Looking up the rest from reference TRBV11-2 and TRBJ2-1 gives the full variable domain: EAGVAQSPRYKIIEKRQSVAFWCNPISGHATLYWYQQILGQGPKLLIQFQNNGVVDDSQLPKDRFSAERLKGVDSTLKIQPAKLEDSAVYLCASSPDRGLVYEQFFGPGTRLTVL.

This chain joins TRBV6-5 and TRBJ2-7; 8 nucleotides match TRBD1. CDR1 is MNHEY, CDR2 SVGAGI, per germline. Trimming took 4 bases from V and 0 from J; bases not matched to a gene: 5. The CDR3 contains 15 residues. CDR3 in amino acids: CASSWDRLSSYEQYF. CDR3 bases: TGTGCCAGCAGTTGGGACAGGCTCAGCTCCTACGAGCAGTACTTC.

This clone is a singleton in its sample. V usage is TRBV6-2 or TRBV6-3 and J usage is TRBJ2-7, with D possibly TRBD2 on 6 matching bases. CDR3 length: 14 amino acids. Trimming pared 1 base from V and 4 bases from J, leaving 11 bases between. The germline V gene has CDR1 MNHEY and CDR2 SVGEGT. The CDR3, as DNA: TGTGCCAGCAGTTACTTGTCGGGGAGGTACGAGCAGTACTTC. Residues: CASSYLSGRYEQYF.

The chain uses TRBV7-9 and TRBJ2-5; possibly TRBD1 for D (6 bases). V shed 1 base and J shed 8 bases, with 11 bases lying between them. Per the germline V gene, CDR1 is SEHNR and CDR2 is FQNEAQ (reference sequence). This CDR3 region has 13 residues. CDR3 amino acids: CASSLGAGTTQYF. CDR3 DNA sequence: TGTGCCAGCAGCTTAGGTGCCGGGACAACCCAGTACTTC. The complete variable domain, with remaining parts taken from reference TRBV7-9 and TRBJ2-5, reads DTGVSQNPRHKITKRGQNVTFRCDPISEHNRLYWYRQTLGQGPEFLTYFQNEAQLEKSRLLSDRFSAERPKGSFSTLEIQRTEQGDSAMYLCASSLGAGTTQYFGPGTRLLVL.

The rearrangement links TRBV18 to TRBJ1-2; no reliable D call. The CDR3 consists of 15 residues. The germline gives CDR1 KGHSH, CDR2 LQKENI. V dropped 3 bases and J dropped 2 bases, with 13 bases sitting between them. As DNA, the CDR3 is TGTGCCAGCTCACCCGCTCCAACACCAAACTATGGCTACACCTTC. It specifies CASSPAPTPNYGYTF.

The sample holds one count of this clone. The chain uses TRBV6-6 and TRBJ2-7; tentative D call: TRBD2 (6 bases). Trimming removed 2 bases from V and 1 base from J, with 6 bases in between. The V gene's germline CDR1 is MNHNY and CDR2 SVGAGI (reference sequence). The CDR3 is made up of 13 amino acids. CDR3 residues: CASSYGGSYEQYF. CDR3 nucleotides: TGTGCCAGCAGTTACGGGGGGTCCTACGAGCAGTACTTC.

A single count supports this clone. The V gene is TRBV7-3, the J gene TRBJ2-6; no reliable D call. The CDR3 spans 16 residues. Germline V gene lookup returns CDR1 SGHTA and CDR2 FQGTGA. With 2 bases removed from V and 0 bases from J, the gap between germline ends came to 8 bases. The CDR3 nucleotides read TGTGCCAGCAGCTTAGGCCAGAACTCTGGGGCCAACGTCCTGACTTTC. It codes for CASSLGQNSGANVLTF. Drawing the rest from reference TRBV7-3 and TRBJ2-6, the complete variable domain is GAGVSQTPSNKVTEKGKYVELRCDPISGHTALYWYRQSLGQGPEFLIYFQGTGAADDSGLPNDRFFAVRPEGSVSTLKIQRTERGDSAVYLCASSLGQNSGANVLTFGAGSRLTVL.

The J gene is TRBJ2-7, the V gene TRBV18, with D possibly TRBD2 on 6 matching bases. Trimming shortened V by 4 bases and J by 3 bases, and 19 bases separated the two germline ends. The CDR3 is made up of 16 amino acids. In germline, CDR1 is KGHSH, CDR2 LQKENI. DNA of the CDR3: TGTGCCAGCTCACGTTCCCCCGGGAGCAATGGCTACGAGCAGTACTTC. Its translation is CASSRSPGSNGYEQYF.

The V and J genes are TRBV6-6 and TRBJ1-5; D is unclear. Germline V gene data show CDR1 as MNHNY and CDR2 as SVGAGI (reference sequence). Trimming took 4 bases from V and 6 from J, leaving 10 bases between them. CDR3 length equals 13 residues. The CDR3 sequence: CASSSHIAQPQHF. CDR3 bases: TGTGCCAGCAGTTCCCATATAGCTCAGCCCCAGCATTTT.

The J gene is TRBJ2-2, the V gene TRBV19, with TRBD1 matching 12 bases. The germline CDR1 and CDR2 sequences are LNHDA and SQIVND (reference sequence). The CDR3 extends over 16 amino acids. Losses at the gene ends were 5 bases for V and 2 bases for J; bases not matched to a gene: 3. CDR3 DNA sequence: TGTGCCAGTAGTCCGGGACAGGGGGCAAACACCGGGGAGCTGTTTTTT. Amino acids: CASSPGQGANTGELFF.

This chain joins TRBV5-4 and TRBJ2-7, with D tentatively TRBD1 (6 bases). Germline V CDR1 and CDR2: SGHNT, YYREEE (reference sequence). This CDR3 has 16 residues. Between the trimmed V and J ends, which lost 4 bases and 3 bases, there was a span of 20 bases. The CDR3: CASSPDSGKEFYEQYF. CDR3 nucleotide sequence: TGTGCCAGCAGCCCGGACAGTGGCAAGGAGTTCTACGAGCAGTACTTC.

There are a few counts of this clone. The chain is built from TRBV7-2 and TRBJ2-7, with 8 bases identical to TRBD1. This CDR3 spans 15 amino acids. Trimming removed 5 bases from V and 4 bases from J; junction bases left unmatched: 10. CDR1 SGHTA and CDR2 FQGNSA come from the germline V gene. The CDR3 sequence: CASSTQGASSYEQYF. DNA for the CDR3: TGTGCCAGCAGCACCCAGGGGGCGTCCTCATACGAGCAGTACTTC.

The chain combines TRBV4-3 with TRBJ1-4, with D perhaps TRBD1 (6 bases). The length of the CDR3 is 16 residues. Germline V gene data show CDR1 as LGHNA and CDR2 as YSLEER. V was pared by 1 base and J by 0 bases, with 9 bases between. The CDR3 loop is CASSQGGQATNEKLFF. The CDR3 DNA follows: TGCGCCAGCAGCCAAGGGGGGCAAGCAACTAATGAAAAACTGTTTTTT.

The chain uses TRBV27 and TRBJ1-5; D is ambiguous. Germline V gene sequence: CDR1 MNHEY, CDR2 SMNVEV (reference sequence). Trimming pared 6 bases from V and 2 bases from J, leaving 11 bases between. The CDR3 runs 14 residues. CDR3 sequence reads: CASSGVLGNQPQHF. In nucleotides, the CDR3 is TGTGCCAGCAGCGGGGTCTTGGGCAATCAGCCCCAGCATTTT.

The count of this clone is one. CDR3 bases: TGTGCCAGCAGCAGGGACAGCTACATCAACACCGGGGAGCTGTTTTTT. It codes for CASSRDSYINTGELFF. The chain combines TRBV7-9 with TRBJ2-2; TRBD1 agrees at 7 bases. Per germline, CDR1 SEHNR and CDR2 FQNEAQ (reference sequence). The CDR3 is 16 residues long. V was clipped by 5 bases and J by 2 bases; unmatched bases: 8.

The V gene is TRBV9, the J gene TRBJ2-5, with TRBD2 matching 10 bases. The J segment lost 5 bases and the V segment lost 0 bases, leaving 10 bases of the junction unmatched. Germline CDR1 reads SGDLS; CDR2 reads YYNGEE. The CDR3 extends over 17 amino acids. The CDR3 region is CASSVVSSGGGSETQYF. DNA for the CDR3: TGTGCCAGCAGCGTAGTTTCTAGCGGGGGCGGTTCGGAGACCCAGTACTTC.

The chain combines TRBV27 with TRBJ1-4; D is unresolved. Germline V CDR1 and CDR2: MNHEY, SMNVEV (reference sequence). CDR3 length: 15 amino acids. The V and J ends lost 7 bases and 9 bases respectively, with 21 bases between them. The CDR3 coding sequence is TGTGCCAGCACCGTGGTGACTCATGGCATGAAAAAACTGTTTTTT. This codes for CASTVVTHGMKKLFF.

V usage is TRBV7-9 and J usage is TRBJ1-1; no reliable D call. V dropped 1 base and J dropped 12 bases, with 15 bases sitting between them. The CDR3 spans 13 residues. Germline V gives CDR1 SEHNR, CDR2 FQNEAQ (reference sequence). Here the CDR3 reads CASSLVEGSDTFF. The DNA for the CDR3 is TGTGCCAGCAGCTTAGTTGAAGGGAGCGATACTTTCTTT.

The CDR3 DNA reads TGCGCCAGCAGTCTGGGACGGGAGTATGGCTACACCTTC. Amino acid sequence: CASSLGREYGYTF. The rearrangement uses TRBV10-2 and TRBJ1-2; TRBD1 might be the D (5 bases). Per the germline V gene, CDR1 is WSHSY and CDR2 is SAAADI. V was trimmed by 5 bases and J by 5 bases, leaving 12 bases between them. This CDR3 spans 13 amino acids.

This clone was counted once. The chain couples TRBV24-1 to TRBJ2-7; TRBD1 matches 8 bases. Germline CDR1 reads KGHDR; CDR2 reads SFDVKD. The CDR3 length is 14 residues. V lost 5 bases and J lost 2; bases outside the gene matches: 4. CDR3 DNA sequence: TGTGCCACCAGTGCCAGGGACAGGCCCTACGAGCAGTACTTC. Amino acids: CATSARDRPYEQYF.

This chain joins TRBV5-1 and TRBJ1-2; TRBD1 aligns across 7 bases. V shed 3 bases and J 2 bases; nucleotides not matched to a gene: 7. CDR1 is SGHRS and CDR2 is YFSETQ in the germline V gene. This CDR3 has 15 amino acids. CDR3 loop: CASSYFPGQNYGYTF. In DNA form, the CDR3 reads TGCGCCAGCAGCTATTTCCCGGGACAGAACTATGGCTACACCTTC.

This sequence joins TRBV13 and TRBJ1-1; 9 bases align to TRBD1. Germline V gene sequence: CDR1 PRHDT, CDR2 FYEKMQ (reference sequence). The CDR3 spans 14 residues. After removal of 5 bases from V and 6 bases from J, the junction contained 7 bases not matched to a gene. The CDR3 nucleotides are TGTGCCAGCAGCGCAGGACAGGGGTTGTCTGAAGCTTTCTTT. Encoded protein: CASSAGQGLSEAFF.

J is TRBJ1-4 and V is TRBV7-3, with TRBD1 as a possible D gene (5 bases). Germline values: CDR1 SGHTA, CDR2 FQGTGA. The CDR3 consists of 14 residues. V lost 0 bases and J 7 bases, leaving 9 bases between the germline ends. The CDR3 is CASSLTGQGEKLFF. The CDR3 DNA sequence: TGTGCCAGCAGCTTAACAGGCCAGGGTGAAAAACTGTTTTTT.

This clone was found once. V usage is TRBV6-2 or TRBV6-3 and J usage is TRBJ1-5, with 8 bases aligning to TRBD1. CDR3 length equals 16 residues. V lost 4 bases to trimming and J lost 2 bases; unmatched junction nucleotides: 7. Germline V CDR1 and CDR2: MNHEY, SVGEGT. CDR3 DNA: TGTGCCAGCAGTTTCCCGCCAGGGGGCCGCAATCAGCCCCAGCATTTT. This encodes CASSFPPGGRNQPQHF.

This CDR3 is CASSPEALVSYGYTF. The CDR3 DNA reads TGCGCCAGCAGCCCCGAGGCCCTGGTATCCTATGGCTACACCTTC. The rearrangement joins TRBV4-3 to TRBJ1-2; D ambiguous. The CDR3 runs to 15 residues. Germline lookup yields CDR1 LGHNA and CDR2 YSLEER. V lost 4 bases, J lost 4 bases, and 16 bases lay in between.

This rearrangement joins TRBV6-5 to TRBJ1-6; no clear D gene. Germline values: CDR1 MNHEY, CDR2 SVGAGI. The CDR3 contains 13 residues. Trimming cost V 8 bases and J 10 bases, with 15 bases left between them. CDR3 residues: CASFPGVSSPLHF. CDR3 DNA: TGTGCCAGCTTCCCGGGAGTAAGCTCACCCCTCCACTTT.